The 27 T cell receptor beta chains below come from one sample, sequenced in a study of shared clonotypes between healthy human individuals. Some clones are missing from TCRdb's copy, which holds only in-frame ones; the method was immunoSEQ multiplex PCR. The sample includes 650,000 to 800,000 clones, 55% to 75% of them seen just once. Sequenced: memory CD4+ T cells sorted from blood. Sample subset: CD45RA-negative fraction. These receptors were collected from a woman aged 25 to 39 in good health.

This clone showed up just a few times. The chain links TRBV16 to TRBJ2-7; unclear D gene. V shed 5 bases and J shed 3 bases, with 8 bases lying between them. The CDR3 loop spans 12 amino acids. The germline CDR1 and CDR2 sequences are KGHSY and FQNENV. CDR3 protein: CASSVDLYEQYF. The CDR3 region has the DNA TGTGCCAGCAGCGTGGACCTCTACGAGCAGTACTTC.

The chain combines TRBV27 with TRBJ2-1, with D maybe TRBD1 (6 bases). The CDR3 length is 14 residues. The V end was cut by 3 bases, the J end by 5 bases, with 11 bases between. The germline V gene has CDR1 MNHEY and CDR2 SMNVEV (reference sequence). The CDR3 reads CASSFGQINNEQFF. The CDR3 DNA is TGTGCCAGCAGTTTTGGACAGATTAACAATGAGCAGTTCTTC.

The rearrangement uses TRBV4-1 and TRBJ2-1; D perhaps matches TRBD2 (5 bases). Germline V gene sequence: CDR1 MGHRA, CDR2 YSYEKL. V was cut by 2 bases and J by 4 bases, with 18 bases left in between. CDR3 size: 17 residues. The CDR3 DNA reads TGCGCCAGCAGCCAAAGTAAGGCGGGTAGGGCGTACAATGAGCAGTTCTTC. Amino acids: CASSQSKAGRAYNEQFF.

The V and J genes are TRBV5-1 and TRBJ2-3, with TRBD2 as a possible D gene (5 bases). Germline CDR1 SGHRS, CDR2 YFSETQ. V was shortened by 5 bases and J by 9 bases, with 16 bases between the two germline ends. This CDR3 is 13 amino acids long. The DNA for the CDR3 is TGCGCCAGCAGAACCGCCGGGGTTGAGACGCAGTATTTT. This codes for CASRTAGVETQYF.

This chain joins TRBV28 and TRBJ1-4, with unresolved D. With 3 bases removed from V and 8 bases from J, the gap between germline ends came to 13 bases. Germline lookup yields CDR1 MDHEN and CDR2 SYDVKM. CDR3 length: 14 amino acids. The CDR3 DNA reads TGTGCCAGCAGTTTGAGCGGGTCGGGCGAAAAACTGTTTTTT. Its protein is CASSLSGSGEKLFF.

The table lists this clone with a few counts. The gene calls are TRBV5-4 and TRBJ1-2; 7 bases map to TRBD1. The CDR3 contains 15 residues. Trimming at V came to 0 bases and at J to 6 bases, leaving 8 bases not matched to a gene. CDR1 SGHNT and CDR2 YYREEE come from the germline V gene (reference sequence). CDR3 protein: CASSLERGQGDGYTF. In DNA, the CDR3 is TGTGCCAGCAGCTTGGAGAGGGGGCAGGGTGATGGCTACACCTTC. The variable domain in full, completed from reference TRBV5-4 and TRBJ1-2, reads ETGVTQSPTHLIKTRGQQVTLRCSSQSGHNTVSWYQQALGQGPQFIFQYYREEENGRGNFPPRFSGLQFPNYSSELNVNALELDDSALYLCASSLERGQGDGYTFGSGTRLTVV.

This clone occurred once. The chain carries TRBV9 and TRBJ2-1; no clear D. The germline V and J ends were trimmed by 2 bases and 0 bases, with 6 bases remaining between them. There are 14 residues in the CDR3. Germline CDR1 reads SGDLS; CDR2 reads YYNGEE. The CDR3 DNA is TGTGCCAGCAGCGTTCGGAGCTCCTACAATGAGCAGTTCTTC. Amino acids: CASSVRSSYNEQFF.

The genes are TRBV4-2 and TRBJ2-6; a weak D match, TRBD1 (6 bases). Trimming stripped 2 bases from V and 2 bases from J, with 13 bases between. The length of the CDR3 is 17 residues. Germline V gives CDR1 LGHNA, CDR2 YNFKEQ. As DNA, the CDR3 is TGTGCCAGCAGCCAAAACCCTGCAGGGGCTGGGGCCAACGTCCTGACTTTC. It specifies CASSQNPAGAGANVLTF.

A few counts support this clone. The CDR3 DNA sequence: TGTGCCAGCAGTGAGGGGGGACAGGGTCTCGGGAGCGCAGATACGCAGTATTTT. Translating it yields CASSEGGQGLGSADTQYF. The V and J genes are TRBV25-1 and TRBJ2-3, with TRBD1 matching 9 bases. The ends lost 3 bases at V and 4 bases at J; junction bases unmatched: 14. Germline V gene sequence: CDR1 MGHDK, CDR2 SYGVNS. The CDR3 is made up of 18 amino acids.

The chain uses TRBV29-1 and TRBJ2-3; 8 bases fit TRBD2. Germline CDR1 SQVTM, CDR2 ANQGSEA. This CDR3 contains 16 residues. The V segment lost 7 bases and the J segment 1 base; nucleotides outside the gene matches: 13. CDR3 sequence: CSAYPGGAHGTDTQYF. The CDR3, as DNA: TGCAGCGCATACCCGGGGGGGGCTCACGGCACAGATACGCAGTATTTT.

The V call is TRBV7-9, the J call TRBJ2-7, with D possibly being TRBD2 (6 bases). The CDR3 is 15 amino acids. Germline lookup yields CDR1 SEHNR and CDR2 FQNEAQ (reference sequence). The V end was cut by 5 bases, the J end by 4 bases, with 18 bases between. CDR3 region: CASSIGTGPLYEQYF. The CDR3 nucleotides read TGTGCCAGCAGCATTGGGACTGGCCCTCTTTACGAGCAGTACTTC. Complete variable domain (other parts from reference TRBV7-9 and TRBJ2-7): DTGVSQNPRHKITKRGQNVTFRCDPISEHNRLYWYRQTLGQGPEFLTYFQNEAQLEKSRLLSDRFSAERPKGSFSTLEIQRTEQGDSAMYLCASSIGTGPLYEQYFGPGTRLTVT.

This sequence joins TRBV7-9 and TRBJ1-1; D is undetermined. Per the germline V gene, CDR1 is SEHNR and CDR2 is FQNEAQ (reference sequence). V lost 4 bases and J 4 bases, leaving 28 bases between the germline ends. CDR3 length equals 19 residues. The CDR3 region is CASSSEPMKGSSKSTEAFF. CDR3 in DNA: TGTGCCAGCAGCTCAGAACCGATGAAAGGGTCGTCGAAGAGCACTGAAGCTTTCTTT.

This CDR3 is CASSPSPQHEQYF. The CDR3 nucleotides read TGTGCCAGCAGCCCCAGCCCACAACACGAGCAGTACTTC. The rearrangement uses TRBV11-3 and TRBJ2-7; no reliable D call. The CDR3 consists of 13 residues. Germline V lookup: CDR1 SGHNT, CDR2 YENEEA. Between the trimmed V and J ends, which lost 5 bases and 5 bases, there was a span of 13 bases.

The chain combines TRBV19 with TRBJ2-7; 11 nucleotides align to TRBD2. Germline CDR1 and CDR2: LNHDA and SQIVND (reference sequence). With V trimmed by 4 bases and J by 2 bases, 4 bases remained unmatched. This CDR3 region has 15 residues. CDR3 nucleotides: TGTGCCAGTAGTACAATAGCGGGAGGGCCCTACGAGCAGTACTTC. It codes for CASSTIAGGPYEQYF. The complete variable domain, with remaining parts taken from reference TRBV19 and TRBJ2-7, reads DGGITQSPKYLFRKEGQNVTLSCEQNLNHDAMYWYRQDPGQGLRLIYYSQIVNDFQKGDIAEGYSVSREKKESFPLTVTSAQKNPTAFYLCASSTIAGGPYEQYFGPGTRLTVT.

The chain links TRBV7-9 to TRBJ2-7, with TRBD1 matching 9 bases. The ends lost 6 bases at V and 3 bases at J; junction bases unmatched: 3. This CDR3 is 13 amino acids long. Germline V CDR1 and CDR2: SEHNR, FQNEAQ (reference sequence). This chain's CDR3 is CASRAGQGYEQYF. CDR3 nucleotide sequence: TGTGCCAGCAGGGCGGGACAGGGCTACGAGCAGTACTTC.

This chain uses TRBV4-2 with TRBJ2-6, with D perhaps TRBD1 (6 bases). V lost 5 bases and J 4 bases, leaving 15 bases between the germline ends. The CDR3 contains 16 residues. Germline CDR1 and CDR2: LGHNA and YNFKEQ. The CDR3: CASSSRLGAGANVLTF. The CDR3 DNA sequence: TGTGCCAGCAGCTCCCGCCTGGGGGCAGGGGCCAACGTCCTGACTTTC.

The rearrangement links TRBV10-1 to TRBJ1-1; no definite D call. V dropped 3 bases and J dropped 11 bases, with 13 bases sitting between them. Germline CDR1 reads WNHNN; CDR2 reads SYGVQD (reference sequence). CDR3 length equals 12 residues. For the CDR3, the DNA is TGCGCCAGCAGTGACAACTCGGAGTTGGCTTTCTTT. It is translated as CASSDNSELAFF.

The V gene is TRBV6-1, the J gene TRBJ1-1; 8 bases align to TRBD1. This CDR3 contains 14 residues. Trimming removed 7 bases from V and 5 bases from J; junction bases left unmatched: 9. Germline V lookup: CDR1 MNHNS, CDR2 SASEGT. The CDR3 loop reads CASNRRTGKTEAFF. For the CDR3, the DNA is TGTGCCAGCAACAGAAGGACAGGGAAAACTGAAGCTTTCTTT.

This clone appeared a few times. The rearrangement uses TRBV28 and TRBJ1-5; D call uncertain. Trimming stripped 2 bases from V and 7 bases from J, with 12 bases between. This CDR3 spans 14 amino acids. CDR1 and CDR2 from the germline V gene are MDHEN and SYDVKM. CDR3 region: CASSLNVRLQPQHF. CDR3 nucleotide sequence: TGTGCCAGCAGTTTAAACGTCCGTCTCCAGCCCCAGCATTTT.

The chain combines TRBV27 with TRBJ2-7, with TRBD2 matching over 13 bases. The CDR3 covers 18 residues. In germline, CDR1 is MNHEY, CDR2 SMNVEV (reference sequence). With 3 bases clipped from V and 0 bases from J, the junction kept 8 bases outside the gene matches. CDR3 residues: CASSFETSGRPSSYEQYF. CDR3 DNA sequence: TGTGCCAGCAGTTTTGAGACTAGCGGGAGGCCCAGCTCCTACGAGCAGTACTTC.

The chain joins TRBV5-5 to TRBJ2-7; D might be TRBD1 or TRBD2, each matching 5 bases. CDR3 length: 18 residues. Germline values: CDR1 SGHKS, CDR2 YYEKEE (reference sequence). V lost 4 bases to trimming and J lost 1 base, with 24 bases between them. In DNA, the CDR3 is TGTGCCAGCAGCCCATCATCAGGGACGTCTTGGGGATCCTACGAGCAGTACTTC. It codes for CASSPSSGTSWGSYEQYF.

The J gene is TRBJ1-2, the V gene TRBV5-1; tentative D call: TRBD1 (5 bases). The germline V gene encodes CDR1 SGHRS and CDR2 YFSETQ. V shed 3 bases and J shed 6 bases, with 18 bases lying between them. There are 15 residues in the CDR3. The CDR3 loop is CASSSLTDLGNGYTF. CDR3 in DNA: TGCGCCAGCAGCTCCCTGACAGACCTGGGGAATGGCTACACCTTC.

On this clone itself: This may be a read error, as it is one base from a much larger clone. The J gene is TRBJ2-3, the V gene TRBV5-6; D remains ambiguous. This CDR3 has 13 residues. Germline-derived CDR1 and CDR2 are SGHDT and YYEEEE. The V and J ends lost 3 bases and 0 bases respectively, with 5 bases between them. CDR3 sequence: CASSYDSTDTQYF. The CDR3, as DNA: TGTGCCAGCAGCTATGACAGCACAGATACGCAGTATTTT.

This chain links TRBV20-1 with TRBJ2-1; D tentatively fits TRBD1 or TRBD2 (5 bases each). Trimming cost V 6 bases and J 6 bases, with 9 bases left between them. The CDR3 has 11 amino acids. Germline-derived CDR1 and CDR2 are DFQATT and SNEGSKA (reference sequence). Here the CDR3 reads CSAQRGNEQFF. In nucleotides, the CDR3 is TGCAGTGCCCAGAGGGGCAATGAGCAGTTCTTC.

V gene TRBV6-6 combines with J gene TRBJ2-1; TRBD2 aligns across 11 bases. This CDR3 is built from 15 residues. V lost 2 bases to trimming and J lost 10 bases; unmatched junction nucleotides: 7. CDR1 and CDR2 from the germline V gene are MNHNY and SVGAGI (reference sequence). CDR3 sequence (DNA): TGTGCCAGCAGTTACGCTACTAGCGGGAGCGGGGAGCAGTTCTTC. It codes for CASSYATSGSGEQFF.

Comment on this clone: Other DNA variants within this sample encode the same CDR3. The V and J genes are TRBV18 and TRBJ2-7, with D maybe TRBD2 (5 bases). From germline, CDR1 is KGHSH and CDR2 LQKENI. Trimming cost V 3 bases and J 4 bases, with 7 bases left between them. This CDR3 is 12 amino acids long. CDR3 bases: TGTGCCAGCTCACCGAGGGCTTACGAGCAGTACTTC. It is translated as CASSPRAYEQYF. The whole variable domain, filled in from reference TRBV18 and TRBJ2-7, reads NAGVMQNPRHLVRRRGQEARLRCSPMKGHSHVYWYRQLPEEGLKFMVYLQKENIIDESGMPKERFSAEFPKEGPSILRIQQVVRGDSAAYFCASSPRAYEQYFGPGTRLTVT.

Concerning this clone: A read error may account for a junction end that differs from germline. The chain combines TRBV7-9 with TRBJ2-1; D remains ambiguous. Germline V gene lookup returns CDR1 SEHNR and CDR2 FQNEAQ (reference sequence). CDR3 length: 13 residues. The CDR3 loop reads CITRALTYNEQFF. The CDR3 nucleotides are TGCATAACCCGAGCACTAACCTACAATGAGCAGTTCTTC.